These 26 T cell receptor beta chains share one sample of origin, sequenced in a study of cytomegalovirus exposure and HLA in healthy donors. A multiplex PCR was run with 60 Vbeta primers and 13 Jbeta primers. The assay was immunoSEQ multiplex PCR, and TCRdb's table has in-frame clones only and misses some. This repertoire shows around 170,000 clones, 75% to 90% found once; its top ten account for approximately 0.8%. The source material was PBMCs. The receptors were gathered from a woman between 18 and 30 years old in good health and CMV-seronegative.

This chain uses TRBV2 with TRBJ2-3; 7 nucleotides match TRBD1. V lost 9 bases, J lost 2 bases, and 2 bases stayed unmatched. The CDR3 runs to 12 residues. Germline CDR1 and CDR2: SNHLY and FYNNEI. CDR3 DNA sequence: TGTGCCAGACAGGGGCACACAGATACGCAGTATTTT. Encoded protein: CARQGHTDTQYF.

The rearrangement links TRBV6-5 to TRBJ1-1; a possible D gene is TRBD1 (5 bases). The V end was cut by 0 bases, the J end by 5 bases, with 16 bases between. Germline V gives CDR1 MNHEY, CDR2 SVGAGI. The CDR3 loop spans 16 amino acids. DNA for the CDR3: TGTGCCAGCAGTTACTCGACGGCAGGGCGGGGGACTGAAGCTTTCTTT. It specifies CASSYSTAGRGTEAFF.

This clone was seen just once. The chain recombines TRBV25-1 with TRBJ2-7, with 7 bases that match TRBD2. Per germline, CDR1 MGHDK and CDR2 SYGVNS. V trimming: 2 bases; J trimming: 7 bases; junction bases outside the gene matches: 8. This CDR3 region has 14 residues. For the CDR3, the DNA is TGTGCCAGCAGTGAAGTGGGAGGGCCTGGGGAGCAGTACTTC. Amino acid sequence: CASSEVGGPGEQYF.

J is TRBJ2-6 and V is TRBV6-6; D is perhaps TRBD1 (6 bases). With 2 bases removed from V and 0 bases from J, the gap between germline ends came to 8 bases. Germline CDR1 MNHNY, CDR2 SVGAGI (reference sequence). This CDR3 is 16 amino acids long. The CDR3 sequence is CASSYDRSSGANVLTF. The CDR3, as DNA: TGTGCCAGCAGTTACGACAGGAGCTCTGGGGCCAACGTCCTGACTTTC.

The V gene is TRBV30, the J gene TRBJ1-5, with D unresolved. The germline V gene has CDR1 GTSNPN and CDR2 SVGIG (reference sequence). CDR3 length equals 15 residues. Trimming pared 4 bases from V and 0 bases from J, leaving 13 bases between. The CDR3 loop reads CAWTRDSASNQPQHF. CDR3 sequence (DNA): TGTGCCTGGACCCGGGATTCTGCTAGCAATCAGCCCCAGCATTTT.

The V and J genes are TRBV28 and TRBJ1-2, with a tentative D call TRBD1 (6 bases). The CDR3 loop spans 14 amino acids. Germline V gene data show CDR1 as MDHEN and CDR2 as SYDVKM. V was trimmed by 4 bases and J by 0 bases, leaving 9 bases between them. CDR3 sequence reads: CASSWDTTNYGYTF. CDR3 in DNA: TGTGCCAGCAGTTGGGACACAACTAACTATGGCTACACCTTC.

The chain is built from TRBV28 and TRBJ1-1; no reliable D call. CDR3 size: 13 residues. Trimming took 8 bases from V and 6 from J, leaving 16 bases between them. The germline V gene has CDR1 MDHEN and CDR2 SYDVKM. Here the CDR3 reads CASHGRNGAEAFF. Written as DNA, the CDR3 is TGTGCCAGCCACGGCCGCAACGGGGCTGAAGCTTTCTTT. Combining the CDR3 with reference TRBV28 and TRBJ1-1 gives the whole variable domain DVKVTQSSRYLVKRTGEKVFLECVQDMDHENMFWYRQDPGLGLRLIYFSYDVKMKEKGDIPEGYSVSREKKERFSLILESASTNQTSMYLCASHGRNGAEAFFGQGTRLTVV.

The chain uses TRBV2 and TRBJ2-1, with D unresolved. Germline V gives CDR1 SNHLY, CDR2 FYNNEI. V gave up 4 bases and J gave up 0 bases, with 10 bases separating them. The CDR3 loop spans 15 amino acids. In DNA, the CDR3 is TGTGCCAGCAGTGGAGACTTGAGCTCCTACAATGAGCAGTTCTTC. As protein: CASSGDLSSYNEQFF. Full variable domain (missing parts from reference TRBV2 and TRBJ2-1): EPEVTQTPSHQVTQMGQEVILRCVPISNHLYFYWYRQILGQKVEFLVSFYNNEISEKSEIFDDQFSVERPDGSNFTLKIRSTKLEDSAMYFCASSGDLSSYNEQFFGPGTRLTVL.

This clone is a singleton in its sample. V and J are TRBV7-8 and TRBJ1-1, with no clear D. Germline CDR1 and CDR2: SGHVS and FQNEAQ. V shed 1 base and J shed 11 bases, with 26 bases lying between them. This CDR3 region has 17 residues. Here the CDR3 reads CASSLGSAGDLLSAAFF. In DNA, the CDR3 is TGTGCCAGCAGCTTAGGGTCCGCTGGAGATTTGTTATCCGCGGCTTTCTTT.

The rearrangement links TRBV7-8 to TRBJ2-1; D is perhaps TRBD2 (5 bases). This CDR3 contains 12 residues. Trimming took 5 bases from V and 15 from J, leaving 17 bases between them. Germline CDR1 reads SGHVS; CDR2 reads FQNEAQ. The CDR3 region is CASSGEYIRPFF. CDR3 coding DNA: TGTGCCAGCAGCGGGGAGTACATTCGTCCGTTCTTC.

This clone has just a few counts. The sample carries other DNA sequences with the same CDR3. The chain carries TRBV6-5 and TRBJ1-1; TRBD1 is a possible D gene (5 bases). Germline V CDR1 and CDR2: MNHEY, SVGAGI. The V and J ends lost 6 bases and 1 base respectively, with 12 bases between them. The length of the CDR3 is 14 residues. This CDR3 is CASSPDRGNTEAFF. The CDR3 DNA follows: TGTGCCAGCAGCCCAGATAGGGGGAACACTGAAGCTTTCTTT.

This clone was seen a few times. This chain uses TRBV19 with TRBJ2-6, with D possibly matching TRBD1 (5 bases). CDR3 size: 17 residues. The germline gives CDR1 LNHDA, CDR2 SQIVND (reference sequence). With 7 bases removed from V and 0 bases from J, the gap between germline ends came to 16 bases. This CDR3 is CASKKTVSLSGANVLTF. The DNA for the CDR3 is TGTGCCAGTAAAAAGACAGTTTCACTCTCTGGGGCCAACGTCCTGACTTTC.

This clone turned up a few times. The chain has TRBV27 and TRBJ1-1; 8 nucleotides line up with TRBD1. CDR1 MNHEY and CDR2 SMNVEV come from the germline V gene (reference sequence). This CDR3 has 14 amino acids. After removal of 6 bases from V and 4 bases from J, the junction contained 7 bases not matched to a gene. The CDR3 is CASRQTGVGTEAFF. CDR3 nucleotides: TGTGCCAGCAGACAGACAGGGGTGGGCACTGAAGCTTTCTTT.

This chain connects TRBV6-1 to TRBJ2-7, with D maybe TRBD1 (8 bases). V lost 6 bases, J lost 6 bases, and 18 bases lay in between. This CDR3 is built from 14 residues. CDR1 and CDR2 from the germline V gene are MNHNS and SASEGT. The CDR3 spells CASSTGGVWIEQYF. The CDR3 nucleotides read TGTGCCAGCAGCACAGGGGGGGTCTGGATCGAGCAGTACTTC.

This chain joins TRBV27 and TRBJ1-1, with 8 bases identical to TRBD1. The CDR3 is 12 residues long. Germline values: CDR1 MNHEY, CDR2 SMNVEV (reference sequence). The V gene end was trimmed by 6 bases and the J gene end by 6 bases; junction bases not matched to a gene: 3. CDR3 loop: CASSPGGPEAFF. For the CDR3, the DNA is TGTGCCAGCAGCCCAGGGGGCCCTGAAGCTTTCTTT.

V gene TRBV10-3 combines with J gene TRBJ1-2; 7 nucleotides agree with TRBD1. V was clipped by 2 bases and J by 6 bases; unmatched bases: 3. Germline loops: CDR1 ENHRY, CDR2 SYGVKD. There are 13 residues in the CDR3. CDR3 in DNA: TGTGCCATCAGTGAGACCGGACAGGATGGCTACACCTTC. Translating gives CAISETGQDGYTF.

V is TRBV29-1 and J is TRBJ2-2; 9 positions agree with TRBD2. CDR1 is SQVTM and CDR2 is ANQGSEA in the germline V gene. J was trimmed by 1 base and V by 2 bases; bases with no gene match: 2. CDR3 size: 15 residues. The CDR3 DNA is TGCAGCGTTGAACTAGCGGGGCAGAACACCGGGGAGCTGTTTTTT. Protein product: CSVELAGQNTGELFF.

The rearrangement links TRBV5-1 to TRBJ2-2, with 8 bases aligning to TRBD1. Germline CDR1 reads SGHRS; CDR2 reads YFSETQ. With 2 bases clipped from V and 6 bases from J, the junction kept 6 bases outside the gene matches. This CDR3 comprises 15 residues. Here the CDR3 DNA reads TGCGCCAGCAGCTTACAGGGGGAATCCCCCGGGGAGCTGTTTTTT. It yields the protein CASSLQGESPGELFF.

CDR3 in DNA: TGTGCCAGCAGTCTCCGTGGGACAGGTGTATGGTATGGCTACACCTTC. Residues: CASSLRGTGVWYGYTF. This chain joins TRBV28 and TRBJ1-2; 8 bases are a match to TRBD1. In germline, CDR1 is MDHEN, CDR2 SYDVKM. The trim removed 5 bases at V and 5 bases at J, leaving 13 bases unmatched. This CDR3 contains 16 residues.

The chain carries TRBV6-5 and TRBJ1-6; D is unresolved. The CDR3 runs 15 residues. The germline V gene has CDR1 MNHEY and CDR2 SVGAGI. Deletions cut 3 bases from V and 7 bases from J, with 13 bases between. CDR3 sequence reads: CASSYGRSRNSPLHF. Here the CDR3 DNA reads TGTGCCAGCAGTTATGGTAGGAGCCGGAATTCACCCCTCCACTTT.

CDR3 amino acids: CAWSVRDTEAFF. The CDR3 DNA reads as TGTGCCTGGAGTGTCCGGGACACTGAAGCTTTCTTT. The rearrangement uses TRBV30 and TRBJ1-1; the D is unclear. The V and J ends lost 0 bases and 3 bases respectively, with 5 bases between them. Looked up from germline, CDR1 is GTSNPN and CDR2 is SVGIG (reference sequence). This CDR3 has 12 amino acids.

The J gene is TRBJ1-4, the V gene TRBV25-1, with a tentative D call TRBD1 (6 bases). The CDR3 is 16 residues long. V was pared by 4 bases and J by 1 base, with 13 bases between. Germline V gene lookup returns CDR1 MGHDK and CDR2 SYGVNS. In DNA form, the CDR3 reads TGTGCCAGCAGTGTCCAGGGGTGGATAACTAATGAAAAACTGTTTTTT. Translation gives CASSVQGWITNEKLFF.

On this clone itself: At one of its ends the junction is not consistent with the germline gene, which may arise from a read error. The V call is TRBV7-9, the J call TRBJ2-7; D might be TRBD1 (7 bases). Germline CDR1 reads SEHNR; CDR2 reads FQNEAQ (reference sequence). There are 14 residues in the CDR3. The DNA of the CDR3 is TGTTCCAGCAGCTTAGCGGACAGGTGGGACGAGCAGTACTTC. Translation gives CSSSLADRWDEQYF.

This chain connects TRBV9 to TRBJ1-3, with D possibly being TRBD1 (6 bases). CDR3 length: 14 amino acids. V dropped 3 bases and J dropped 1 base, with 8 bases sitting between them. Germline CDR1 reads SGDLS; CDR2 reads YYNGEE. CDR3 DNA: TGTGCCAGCAGCGGGGGGACATCTGGAAACACCATATATTTT. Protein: CASSGGTSGNTIYF.

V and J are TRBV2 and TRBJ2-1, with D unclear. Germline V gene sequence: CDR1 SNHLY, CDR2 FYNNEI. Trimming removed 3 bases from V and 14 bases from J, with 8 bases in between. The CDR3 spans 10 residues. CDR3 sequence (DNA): TGTGCCAGCAGTGACGTCGAGAAGTTCTTC. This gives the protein CASSDVEKFF. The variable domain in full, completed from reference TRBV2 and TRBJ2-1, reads EPEVTQTPSHQVTQMGQEVILRCVPISNHLYFYWYRQILGQKVEFLVSFYNNEISEKSEIFDDQFSVERPDGSNFTLKIRSTKLEDSAMYFCASSDVEKFFGPGTRLTVL.

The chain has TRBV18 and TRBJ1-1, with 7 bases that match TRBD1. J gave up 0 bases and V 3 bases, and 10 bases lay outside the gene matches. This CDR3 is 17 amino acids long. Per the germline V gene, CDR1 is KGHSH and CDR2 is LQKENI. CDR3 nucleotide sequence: TGTGCCAGCTCACCCCATAGTCCCGGGACAGTGAACACTGAAGCTTTCTTT. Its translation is CASSPHSPGTVNTEAFF.